The present T cell receptor beta chain was sequenced within a study of OX40 agonist ivuxolimab in advanced cancers. Produced via immunoSEQ multiplex PCR; TCRdb's table is partial and in-frame only. The profile shows 20,000 or so clones, more than 70% of them singletons. The specimen was CD4+ or CD8+ T cells sorted from blood, collected in a trial of the OX40 agonist ivuxolimab. This sequence originates from an adult with an advanced solid tumor such as melanoma, head and neck, liver or kidney cancer.

CDR3 protein: CASSFDYYNEQFF. CDR3 coding DNA: TGCGCCAGCAGCTTCGACTATTACAATGAGCAGTTCTTC. This rearrangement joins TRBV4-1 to TRBJ2-1; D might be TRBD2 (5 bases). Germline CDR1 is MGHRA and CDR2 is YSYEKL. V lost 5 bases to trimming and J lost 4 bases, with 9 bases between them. CDR3 length equals 13 residues.